This T cell receptor (beta chain) was captured by sequencing in a study of cytomegalovirus exposure and HLA in healthy donors. This clone was found a few times. Its antigen is unidentified. The length of the CDR3 is 13 residues. V was trimmed by 6 bases and J by 0 bases, leaving 6 bases between them. Germline V gene sequence: CDR1 LNHDA, CDR2 SQIVND (reference sequence). Findings of the study overall: Most of the TCR beta V segments (in an earlier analysis) were productive either about 90% or about 30% of the time.

13 Jbeta primers and 60 Vbeta primers were used for the PCR. Sequencing used immunoSEQ multiplex PCR; TCRdb keeps in-frame clones, though not all of them. The sample shows around 140,000 clones, roughly 9% of them seen only once. The material sequenced was PBMCs. The source is a woman in her thirties or forties in good health and CMV-seropositive. The rearrangement links TRBV19 to TRBJ1-3; the D is unclear. The CDR3 DNA sequence: TGTGCCAGTAGGGTAGCCTCTGGAAACACCATATATTTT. Protein sequence: CASRVASGNTIYF. The variable domain in full, with the rest retrieved from reference TRBV19 and TRBJ1-3, is DGGITQSPKYLFRKEGQNVTLSCEQNLNHDAMYWYRQDPGQGLRLIYYSQIVNDFQKGDIAEGYSVSREKKESFPLTVTSAQKNPTAFYLCASRVASGNTIYFGEGSWLTVV.